One sample yielded the 14 T cell receptor beta chains listed below, sequenced in a study of Ad26.COV2.S vaccination and SARS-CoV-2 variants. Measured with immunoSEQ multiplex PCR; TCRdb has only the in-frame clones, and not every one. The sample consists of roughly 460,000 clones, about 89% of them appearing once. The treatment: 19 received Ad26.COV2.S at low or high dose, single or two shots; several received placebo; per-sample allocation not given. Samples came from day 63 after the first vaccine or placebo injection. The specimen was peripheral blood, collected in a trial of Ad26.COV2.S vaccine versus placebo. The receptors were sampled from a person between 18 and 65 years old who received the Ad26.COV2.S COVID-19 vaccine or a placebo.

This chain joins TRBV5-1 and TRBJ2-7; D tentatively fits TRBD1 or TRBD2 (5 bases each). The CDR3 spans 13 residues. With 3 bases removed from V and 0 bases from J, the gap between germline ends came to 7 bases. Per the germline V gene, CDR1 is SGHRS and CDR2 is YFSETQ. CDR3 sequence reads: CASSYGTSYEQYF. The CDR3, as DNA: TGCGCCAGCAGCTATGGGACCTCCTACGAGCAGTACTTC.

In DNA, the CDR3 is TGTGCCAGCAGTTTATTTACGGGGCAGGCGAGAAACTATGGCTACACCTTC. Translating it yields CASSLFTGQARNYGYTF. The V call is TRBV28, the J call TRBJ1-2; D might be TRBD1 (5 bases). Trimming stripped 1 base from V and 2 bases from J, with 17 bases between. This CDR3 region has 17 residues. Germline V gene sequence: CDR1 MDHEN, CDR2 SYDVKM.

The CDR3 loop is CAWVTLQETQYF. The CDR3 DNA is TGTGCCTGGGTGACCCTCCAAGAGACCCAGTACTTC. V gene TRBV30 combines with J gene TRBJ2-5; D is ambiguous. V was clipped by 5 bases and J by 1 base, with 8 bases between them. Germline CDR1 GTSNPN, CDR2 SVGIG (reference sequence). This CDR3 has 12 residues.

This sequence joins TRBV30 and TRBJ2-2; D assignment may be TRBD1 or TRBD2 (5 bases each). Trimming shortened V by 2 bases and J by 6 bases, and 16 bases separated the two germline ends. CDR3 length: 15 amino acids. In germline, CDR1 is GTSNPN, CDR2 SVGIG (reference sequence). CDR3 residues: CAWSMRDVMSGELFF. The CDR3 DNA sequence: TGTGCCTGGAGTATGAGGGACGTTATGTCCGGGGAGCTGTTTTTT.

This sequence joins TRBV6-5 and TRBJ2-7; D remains ambiguous. Germline V gives CDR1 MNHEY, CDR2 SVGAGI. V lost 6 bases and J 0 bases, leaving 12 bases between the germline ends. The CDR3 is 14 residues long. The CDR3 DNA sequence: TGTGCCAGCAGGCTGACACCTCTCTCCTACGAGCAGTACTTC. Translated: CASRLTPLSYEQYF.

This clone was seen only a few times. The chain uses TRBV7-3 and TRBJ2-7, with a tentative D call TRBD2 (5 bases). V was clipped by 4 bases and J by 5 bases, with 15 bases between them. CDR1 and CDR2 (germline): SGHTA, FQGTGA. The CDR3 extends over 14 amino acids. Here the CDR3 reads CASSCVRVWDEQYF. The CDR3 nucleotides are TGTGCCAGCAGCTGCGTGCGGGTCTGGGACGAGCAGTACTTC.

The chain joins TRBV7-9 to TRBJ2-7, with D perhaps matching TRBD2 (6 bases). V was cut by 1 base and J by 5 bases, with 12 bases left in between. The length of the CDR3 is 14 residues. Germline V gene sequence: CDR1 SEHNR, CDR2 FQNEAQ (reference sequence). The CDR3 DNA reads as TGTGCCAGCAGCTTAGACGCGGGGTACGACGAGCAGTACTTC. This translates into CASSLDAGYDEQYF.

V usage is TRBV3-1 (or the pseudogene TRBV3-2) and J usage is TRBJ1-6, with a tentative D call TRBD1 (5 bases). From germline, CDR1 is LGHDT and CDR2 YNNKEL (reference sequence). V lost 1 base, J lost 8 bases, and 12 bases lay in between. The CDR3 has 15 residues. The CDR3 nucleotides read TGTGCCAGCAGCCAAGGGTTGCAGGGTTATTCACCCCTCCACTTT. It translates to CASSQGLQGYSPLHF.

J is TRBJ1-5 and V is TRBV4-1; TRBD1 is a possible D gene (5 bases). Trimming removed 0 bases at V and 7 bases at J, with 16 bases between. This CDR3 has 16 amino acids. The germline gives CDR1 MGHRA, CDR2 YSYEKL. CDR3 in DNA: TGCGCCAGCAGCCAAGATCTTGAGAGGGGAAGGCAGCCCCAGCATTTT. Translated, it gives CASSQDLERGRQPQHF.

This chain uses TRBV10-2 with TRBJ1-6, with 9 bases that match TRBD1. Germline V gene data show CDR1 as WSHSY and CDR2 as SAAADI. The CDR3 is 15 amino acids. The V gene end was trimmed by 8 bases and the J gene end by 8 bases; junction bases not matched to a gene: 10. The CDR3 loop reads CASRTGELMDSPLHF. CDR3 coding DNA: TGCGCCAGCCGGACAGGGGAGCTAATGGATTCACCCCTCCACTTT.

The gene calls are TRBV6-2 or TRBV6-3 and TRBJ1-3; D gene uncertain. The germline V gene encodes CDR1 MNHEY and CDR2 SVGEGT. The CDR3 totals 15 residues. V was pared by 6 bases and J by 0 bases, with 12 bases between. CDR3 region: CASSQIGISGNTIYF. CDR3 nucleotides: TGTGCCAGCAGCCAAATCGGAATCTCTGGAAACACCATATATTTT.

V and J are TRBV10-3 and TRBJ1-2; D remains unclear. This CDR3 region has 12 residues. Between the trimmed V and J ends, which lost 8 bases and 2 bases, there was a span of 9 bases. CDR1 and CDR2 from the germline V gene are ENHRY and SYGVKD. CDR3 sequence (DNA): TGTGCCATCGGAGCCGGAAACTATGGCTACACCTTC. It encodes CAIGAGNYGYTF.

This clone has only a few counts. This rearrangement joins TRBV2 to TRBJ2-7; maybe TRBD1 (6 bases). CDR1 SNHLY and CDR2 FYNNEI come from the germline V gene. This CDR3 comprises 15 residues. Trimming left V 6 bases short and J 6 bases short, with 21 bases between. CDR3 sequence reads: CASSFRQALSAEQYF. The CDR3, as DNA: TGTGCCAGCAGCTTTCGACAGGCCTTATCCGCCGAGCAGTACTTC.

V is TRBV7-3 and J is TRBJ2-3, with 7 bases fitting TRBD2. The CDR3 is 15 residues long. CDR1 is SGHTA, CDR2 FQGTGA, per germline. Trimming removed 6 bases from V and 3 bases from J; junction bases left unmatched: 9. As DNA, the CDR3 is TGTGCCAGCAGTATGGGAGGGGATGGGACAGATACGCAGTATTTT. Its translation is CASSMGGDGTDTQYF.